The 18 T cell receptor beta chains reported below all come from one sample, sequenced in a study of T-cell memory formation after mild COVID-19. TCRdb independently ran MiXCR on the 5' RACE reads; one entry per CDR3 protein. The table shows 350,000 to 450,000 distinct CDR3 sequences, with about 24% occurring only once. The sample consisted of PBMCs or a T cell subset sorted from them (not recorded which). All receptors derive from an adult woman who had mild COVID-19 (a few samples of this study predate the infection). Cell type and time point are not known.

This clonotype was observed a few times. An end of the junction does not agree with germline; a read error may underlie this. V is TRBV4-2 and J is TRBJ1-1; D may be TRBD1 (5 bases). Germline CDR1 is LGHNA and CDR2 is YNFKEQ. The CDR3 consists of 15 residues. The CDR3 reads CASSQEWTSGTEVFF. CDR3 DNA: TGTGCCAGCAGCCAAGAGTGGACCTCCGGGACTGAAGTTTTCTTT.

This sequence joins TRBV9 and TRBJ2-1; TRBD1 matches 8 bases. Germline V gene sequence: CDR1 SGDLS, CDR2 YYNGEE. The V gene end was trimmed by 4 bases and the J gene end by 4 bases; junction bases not matched to a gene: 10. The CDR3 has 16 amino acids. CDR3 nucleotide sequence: TGTGCCAGCAGCTCCCCGGCGACAGGGGTATACAATGAGCAGTTCTTC. It translates to CASSSPATGVYNEQFF.

The chain employs TRBV2 and TRBJ1-5, with 11 positions matching TRBD1. The V gene's germline CDR1 is SNHLY and CDR2 FYNNEI. The CDR3 consists of 15 residues. With V trimmed by 6 bases and J by 4 bases, 5 bases remained unmatched. CDR3 DNA sequence: TGTGCCAGCAGATTAGGGACAGGGGGAAATCAGCCCCAGCATTTT. Its translation is CASRLGTGGNQPQHF.

This clonotype has a handful of counts. The rearrangement joins TRBV5-1 to TRBJ2-1, with 7 positions matching TRBD1. V shed 8 bases, J shed 5 bases, and the junction held 10 bases outside the gene matches. Germline V gene sequence: CDR1 SGHRS, CDR2 YFSETQ. This CDR3 is 14 amino acids long. CDR3 sequence (DNA): TGCGCCAGTTCCATCGGACAGGCAAACAATGAGCAGTTCTTC. This gives the protein CASSIGQANNEQFF.

This clonotype occurred a few times. The chain's CDR3 is CASSYMMGGLSGYTF. The CDR3 DNA follows: TGTGCCAGCAGTTATATGATGGGTGGACTGAGCGGCTACACCTTC. The rearrangement uses TRBV6-5 and TRBJ1-2; no firm D call. Trimming took off 3 bases at V and 8 bases at J, with 19 bases between the two ends. In germline, CDR1 is MNHEY, CDR2 SVGAGI. The CDR3 consists of 15 residues.

The chain uses TRBV10-3 and TRBJ1-2, with D perhaps TRBD1 (5 bases). The CDR3 length is 12 residues. V shed 3 bases and J shed 8 bases, with 10 bases lying between them. CDR1 and CDR2 (germline): ENHRY, SYGVKD. The CDR3, as DNA: TGTGCCATCAGTGAAGGGGTTAGGGGCTACACCTTC. Translating gives CAISEGVRGYTF.

This clonotype came up once. The chain employs TRBV12-3 or TRBV12-4 and TRBJ1-2; 9 nucleotides align to TRBD1. The CDR3 extends over 15 amino acids. The V and J ends lost 8 bases and 8 bases, in that order; junction bases with no gene match: 15. CDR3 amino acids: CASGTRWTGEDGYTF. In DNA form, the CDR3 reads TGTGCCAGCGGTACTCGATGGACAGGGGAGGACGGCTACACCTTC.

The chain is built from TRBV29-1 and TRBJ1-2; TRBD1 matches at 7 bases. Per germline, CDR1 SQVTM and CDR2 ANQGSEA. V was clipped by 2 bases and J by 5 bases; unmatched bases: 5. The CDR3 length is 13 residues. DNA for the CDR3: TGCAGCGTTGAAAACAGGGGATTGTATGGCTACACCTTC. Its translation: CSVENRGLYGYTF.

The chain uses TRBV7-6 and TRBJ1-3, with TRBD1 matching 8 bases. Trimming at V came to 4 bases and at J to 0 bases, leaving 11 bases not matched to a gene. The CDR3 spans 18 residues. Per the germline V gene, CDR1 is SGHVS and CDR2 is FNYEAQ. This CDR3 reads CASSSGQASPISGNTIYF. The CDR3 DNA reads as TGTGCCAGCAGCTCGGGACAGGCCTCCCCGATCTCTGGAAACACCATATATTTT.

The chain employs TRBV9 and TRBJ2-1; 7 nucleotides line up with TRBD2. The CDR3 contains 16 residues. V dropped 0 bases and J dropped 1; count of bases not matched to a gene: 4. Germline V gene data show CDR1 as SGDLS and CDR2 as YYNGEE. The CDR3 sequence: CASSVAGGLSYNEQFF. For the CDR3, the DNA is TGTGCCAGCAGCGTAGCCGGGGGGTTGTCCTACAATGAGCAGTTCTTC.

This clonotype has at least ten counts. In DNA form, the CDR3 reads TGCGCCAGCAGCCAAGATGGTACGGGTATGCGCGGCAATGAGCAGTTCTTC. Translated: CASSQDGTGMRGNEQFF. The chain uses TRBV4-1 and TRBJ2-1; D is unclear. CDR3 length: 17 residues. Trimming shortened V by 0 bases and J by 6 bases, and 18 bases separated the two germline ends. CDR1 and CDR2 from the germline V gene are MGHRA and YSYEKL.

This clonotype was seen just once. The CDR3 region has the DNA TGTGCCAGCAGCAATTGGGACAGTAATGAAAAACTGTTTTTT. Its translation is CASSNWDSNEKLFF. V usage is TRBV12-3 or TRBV12-4 and J usage is TRBJ1-4; 7 nucleotides match TRBD1. This CDR3 is 14 amino acids long. J lost 4 bases, V lost 6 bases, and 5 bases had no gene match.

This clonotype has a handful of counts. This sequence joins TRBV7-2 and TRBJ1-1, with TRBD1 as a possible D gene (6 bases). The germline CDR1 and CDR2 sequences are SGHTA and FQGNSA. Trimming took off 5 bases at V and 10 bases at J, with 14 bases between the two ends. This CDR3 has 12 residues. The CDR3 sequence is CASSPPTGVAFF. For the CDR3, the DNA is TGTGCCAGCAGCCCCCCGACAGGAGTAGCTTTCTTT.

V gene TRBV12-3 or TRBV12-4 combines with J gene TRBJ1-1; D not resolved. This CDR3 has 13 residues. The V gene lost 5 bases and the J gene lost 1 base, with 8 bases spanning the gap. This chain's CDR3 is CASSAFGNTEAFF. As DNA, the CDR3 is TGTGCCAGCAGTGCCTTCGGGAACACTGAAGCTTTCTTT.

The CDR3 DNA reads as TGCGCCAGCAGCCAAGATGTGACCGCCGGGTCCGCGCAGTATTTT. Amino acids: CASSQDVTAGSAQYF. The V call is TRBV4-1, the J call TRBJ2-3; no reliable D call. Germline V gives CDR1 MGHRA, CDR2 YSYEKL. The CDR3 sequence is 15 residues long. With 0 bases removed from V and 10 bases from J, the gap between germline ends came to 17 bases.

J is TRBJ1-1 and V is TRBV7-2, with D possibly matching TRBD1 (5 bases). The CDR3 totals 17 residues. V lost 1 base to trimming and J lost 3 bases, with 18 bases between them. From germline, CDR1 is SGHTA and CDR2 FQGNSA. CDR3 sequence: CASSLDVWGAEYTEAFF. CDR3 nucleotide sequence: TGTGCCAGCAGCTTAGATGTCTGGGGCGCGGAGTACACTGAAGCTTTCTTT.

This clonotype occurred a few times. This chain connects TRBV18 to TRBJ2-7; D may be TRBD1 (6 bases). The V end was cut by 3 bases, the J end by 7 bases, with 10 bases between. Per germline, CDR1 KGHSH and CDR2 LQKENI. This CDR3 spans 12 amino acids. As DNA, the CDR3 is TGTGCCAGCTCACCGCGAACAGGGGAGCAGTACTTC. Protein sequence: CASSPRTGEQYF.

This clonotype was counted many times. The rearrangement uses TRBV3-1 and TRBJ1-2; D unclear. The germline CDR1 and CDR2 sequences are LGHDT and YNNKEL (reference sequence). The CDR3 extends over 11 amino acids. V was clipped by 3 bases and J by 8 bases, with 7 bases between them. The CDR3 coding sequence is TGTGCCAGCAGCCAGGGATCCGGCTACACCTTC. As protein: CASSQGSGYTF.